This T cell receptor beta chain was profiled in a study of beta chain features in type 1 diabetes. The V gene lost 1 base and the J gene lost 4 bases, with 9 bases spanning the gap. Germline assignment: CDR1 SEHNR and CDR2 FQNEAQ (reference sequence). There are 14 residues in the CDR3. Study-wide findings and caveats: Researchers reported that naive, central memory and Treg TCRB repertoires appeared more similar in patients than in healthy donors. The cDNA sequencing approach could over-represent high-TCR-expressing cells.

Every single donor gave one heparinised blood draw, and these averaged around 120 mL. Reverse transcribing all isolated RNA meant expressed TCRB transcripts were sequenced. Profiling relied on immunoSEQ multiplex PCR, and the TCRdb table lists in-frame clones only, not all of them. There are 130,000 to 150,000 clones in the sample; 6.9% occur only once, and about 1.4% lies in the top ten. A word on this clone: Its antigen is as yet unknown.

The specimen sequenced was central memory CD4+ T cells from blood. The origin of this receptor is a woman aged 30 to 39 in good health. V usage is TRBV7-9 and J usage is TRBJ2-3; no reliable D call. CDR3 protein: CASSLGFESDTQYF. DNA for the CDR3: TGTGCCAGCAGCTTAGGGTTCGAGTCAGATACGCAGTATTTT.